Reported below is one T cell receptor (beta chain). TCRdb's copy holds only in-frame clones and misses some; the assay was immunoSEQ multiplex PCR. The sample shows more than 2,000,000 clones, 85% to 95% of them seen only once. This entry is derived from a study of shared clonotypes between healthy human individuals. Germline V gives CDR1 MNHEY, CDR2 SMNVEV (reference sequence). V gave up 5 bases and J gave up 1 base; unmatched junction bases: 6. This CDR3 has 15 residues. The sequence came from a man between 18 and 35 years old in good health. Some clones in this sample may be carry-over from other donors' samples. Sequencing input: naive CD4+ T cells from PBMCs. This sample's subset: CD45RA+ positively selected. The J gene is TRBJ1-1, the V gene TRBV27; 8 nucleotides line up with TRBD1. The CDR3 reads CASSRAGTGNTEAFF. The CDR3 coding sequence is TGTGCCAGCAGTAGAGCCGGGACAGGGAACACTGAAGCTTTCTTT.